The 22 T cell receptor beta chains presented below share a single source sample, sequenced in a study of technical replicates of blood from several donors. Produced via immunoSEQ multiplex PCR; TCRdb's table is partial and in-frame only. Among 65,000 to 80,000 clones listed, about nine tenths were seen once. The material sequenced was T cells isolated from PBMCs. The source of these receptors is a human donor in good health.

The V and J genes are TRBV6-5 and TRBJ2-3, with 7 bases identical to TRBD1. In germline, CDR1 is MNHEY, CDR2 SVGAGI. This CDR3 contains 13 residues. Trimming removed 6 bases from V and 7 bases from J; junction bases left unmatched: 7. CDR3 bases: TGTGCCAGCAGCCGAGACAGGGCTCATACGCAGTATTTT. This sequence encodes CASSRDRAHTQYF.

A single count supports this clone. V usage is TRBV6-4 and J usage is TRBJ2-3, with 7 bases matching TRBD2. Germline V CDR1 and CDR2: MRHNA, SNTAGT. V shed 0 bases and J 3 bases; nucleotides not matched to a gene: 0. This CDR3 comprises 14 residues. CDR3 bases: TGTGCCAGCAGTGACTCGCGGGAGACAGATACGCAGTATTTT. It codes for CASSDSRETDTQYF.

The genes are TRBV27 and TRBJ2-7; 7 nucleotides match TRBD1. The CDR3 length is 14 residues. Germline-derived CDR1 and CDR2 are MNHEY and SMNVEV (reference sequence). Germline trimming cut 2 bases from V and 7 bases from J; bases unmatched to any gene: 8. CDR3 in amino acids: CASSLIEGANEQYF. The CDR3 nucleotides are TGTGCCAGCAGTTTAATCGAGGGGGCGAATGAGCAGTACTTC.

V and J are TRBV5-8 and TRBJ2-1; D is possibly TRBD2 (5 bases). Trimming took 0 bases from V and 7 from J, leaving 11 bases between them. The germline gives CDR1 SGHTS, CDR2 YDEGEE. There are 14 residues in the CDR3. As DNA, the CDR3 is TGTGCCAGCAGCTTGGCGGGGAGTTTGAATGAGCAGTTCTTC. Translated, it gives CASSLAGSLNEQFF.

This rearrangement joins TRBV6-4 to TRBJ1-2, with D perhaps matching TRBD1 (6 bases). The CDR3 has 17 residues. Trimming took off 6 bases at V and 4 bases at J, with 24 bases between the two ends. Germline CDR1 is MRHNA and CDR2 is SNTAGT. The CDR3 protein is CASSYRVTYPLSYGYTF. The CDR3, as DNA: TGTGCCAGCAGCTACAGGGTAACTTATCCCCTTAGCTATGGCTACACCTTC.

This chain links TRBV19 with TRBJ1-1; D not certain. The CDR3 is made up of 13 amino acids. In germline, CDR1 is LNHDA, CDR2 SQIVND (reference sequence). The V gene lost 2 bases and the J gene lost 0 bases, with 4 bases spanning the gap. CDR3 residues: CASSIQMNTEAFF. The CDR3 coding sequence is TGTGCCAGTAGTATACAGATGAACACTGAAGCTTTCTTT.

The genes are TRBV4-3 and TRBJ2-7; a weak D match, TRBD2 (6 bases). Germline V gives CDR1 LGHNA, CDR2 YSLEER. Trimming left V 1 base short and J 3 bases short, with 16 bases between. The length of the CDR3 is 16 residues. DNA of the CDR3: TGCGCCAGCAGCCAAGCCGAGGCTAGCGAACACTACGAGCAGTACTTC. Its translation is CASSQAEASEHYEQYF.

The chain recombines TRBV4-3 with TRBJ2-3; D is unclear. The CDR3 length is 13 residues. Trimming cost V 0 bases and J 6 bases, with 7 bases left between them. CDR1 LGHNA and CDR2 YSLEER come from the germline V gene. CDR3 loop: CASSQEKRDTQYF. The CDR3 DNA reads TGCGCCAGCAGCCAAGAGAAGAGGGATACGCAGTATTTT.

This clone was seen only once. The chain combines TRBV11-3 with TRBJ1-3; D call uncertain. This CDR3 contains 15 residues. V dropped 1 base and J dropped 7 bases, with 14 bases sitting between them. Looked up from germline, CDR1 is SGHNT and CDR2 is YENEEA. The CDR3 nucleotides read TGTGCCAGCAGCTTAGGGTTTGCGGGTCGGAACACCATATATTTT. Its protein product is CASSLGFAGRNTIYF.

This chain connects TRBV19 to TRBJ1-1; weak D call: TRBD1 (6 bases). The V end lost 8 bases, the J end lost 11 bases, and 12 bases lay between the germline ends. The CDR3 spans 10 residues. Germline CDR1 reads LNHDA; CDR2 reads SQIVND (reference sequence). For the CDR3, the DNA is TGTGCCAGTTCAGGGGTTACGGCTTTCTTT. It yields the protein CASSGVTAFF. Filled out from reference TRBV19 and TRBJ1-1, the complete variable domain reads DGGITQSPKYLFRKEGQNVTLSCEQNLNHDAMYWYRQDPGQGLRLIYYSQIVNDFQKGDIAEGYSVSREKKESFPLTVTSAQKNPTAFYLCASSGVTAFFGQGTRLTVV.

V and J are TRBV27 and TRBJ1-1; no firm D call. The CDR3 spans 14 residues. From germline, CDR1 is MNHEY and CDR2 SMNVEV (reference sequence). Trimming stripped 3 bases from V and 6 bases from J, with 14 bases between. In nucleotides, the CDR3 is TGTGCCAGCAGTTTTAGAGAGAGAACTTCTGAAGCTTTCTTT. This codes for CASSFRERTSEAFF.

V usage is TRBV28 and J usage is TRBJ1-1; D may be TRBD1 (5 bases). CDR3 length equals 14 residues. Trimming took off 5 bases at V and 0 bases at J, with 10 bases between the two ends. Per the germline V gene, CDR1 is MDHEN and CDR2 is SYDVKM. The CDR3 protein is CASSPGLMNTEAFF. CDR3 coding DNA: TGTGCCAGCAGTCCGGGACTTATGAACACTGAAGCTTTCTTT. Variable domain in full (rest from reference TRBV28 and TRBJ1-1): DVKVTQSSRYLVKRTGEKVFLECVQDMDHENMFWYRQDPGLGLRLIYFSYDVKMKEKGDIPEGYSVSREKKERFSLILESASTNQTSMYLCASSPGLMNTEAFFGQGTRLTVV.

The V gene is TRBV7-9, the J gene TRBJ2-7; weak D call: TRBD2 (5 bases). This CDR3 spans 12 amino acids. The V end lost 5 bases, the J end lost 3 bases, and 8 bases lay between the germline ends. Germline assignment: CDR1 SEHNR and CDR2 FQNEAQ (reference sequence). CDR3 bases: TGTGCCAGCAGCACTGGACTCTACGAGCAGTACTTC. Amino acid sequence: CASSTGLYEQYF.

V usage is TRBV27 and J usage is TRBJ1-5, with 7 nucleotides matching TRBD1. J gave up 6 bases and V 2 bases, and 10 bases lay outside the gene matches. CDR1 and CDR2 from the germline V gene are MNHEY and SMNVEV (reference sequence). The CDR3 contains 16 residues. CDR3 sequence (DNA): TGTGCCAGCAGTTTAAAACCCCCAGGGGGAGGTCAGCCCCAGCATTTT. Protein: CASSLKPPGGGQPQHF.

The rearrangement uses TRBV29-1 and TRBJ1-5, with 7 bases fitting TRBD1. The V gene's germline CDR1 is SQVTM and CDR2 ANQGSEA. There are 13 residues in the CDR3. V lost 5 bases and J lost 1; bases outside the gene matches: 2. For the CDR3, the DNA is TGCAGCGTTCGACAGGGAAGCAATCAGCCCCAGCATTTT. This encodes CSVRQGSNQPQHF.

DNA for the CDR3: TGTGCCAGCAGTTACCAGCTAGCGGGAGTAGACGAGCAGTACTTC. It yields the protein CASSYQLAGVDEQYF. The chain links TRBV6-6 to TRBJ2-7; 10 bases align to TRBD2. CDR1 is MNHNY and CDR2 is SVGAGI in the germline V gene (reference sequence). This CDR3 spans 15 amino acids. V dropped 2 bases and J dropped 5; count of bases not matched to a gene: 6.

This sequence joins TRBV7-3 and TRBJ2-2; D gene uncertain. CDR3 size: 15 residues. Germline CDR1 and CDR2: SGHTA and FQGTGA. The V gene lost 2 bases and the J gene lost 4 bases, with 11 bases spanning the gap. CDR3 residues: CASSLGRFSTGELFF. CDR3 nucleotides: TGTGCCAGCAGCTTAGGCAGGTTTAGCACCGGGGAGCTGTTTTTT.

The rearrangement links TRBV5-4 to TRBJ2-3; tentative D call: TRBD2 (6 bases). The V end was cut by 0 bases, the J end by 2 bases, with 13 bases between. Germline V gives CDR1 SGHNT, CDR2 YYREEE (reference sequence). CDR3 length: 16 amino acids. The CDR3 nucleotides are TGTGCCAGCAGCTTGGAGGGGACTTCACCCACAGATACGCAGTATTTT. Amino acid sequence: CASSLEGTSPTDTQYF.

The chain carries TRBV7-3 and TRBJ2-1; D not certain. CDR1 and CDR2 (germline): SGHTA, FQGTGA. The CDR3 is 15 amino acids. Trimming pared 4 bases from V and 0 bases from J, leaving 10 bases between. This CDR3 is CASSSPEYSYNEQFF. CDR3 DNA: TGTGCCAGCAGCTCCCCGGAGTACTCCTACAATGAGCAGTTCTTC.

The CDR3 DNA is TGTGCCAGCAGTTATGCAGGGGGATATGGCTACACCTTC. Translating gives CASSYAGGYGYTF. The V and J genes are TRBV6-5 and TRBJ1-2, with TRBD1 matching over 7 bases. There are 13 residues in the CDR3. After removal of 3 bases from V and 5 bases from J, the junction contained 3 bases not matched to a gene. Germline values: CDR1 MNHEY, CDR2 SVGAGI.

The gene calls are TRBV11-2 and TRBJ1-2; no firm D call. CDR3 length: 15 residues. Trimming removed 3 bases from V and 1 base from J, with 12 bases in between. CDR1 and CDR2 (germline): SGHAT, FQNNGV. The CDR3 reads CASSLRRTVNYGYTF. The CDR3 DNA is TGTGCCAGCAGCTTGCGGAGGACGGTTAACTATGGCTACACCTTC.

The V and J genes are TRBV29-1 and TRBJ1-1; D is perhaps TRBD1 (6 bases). The CDR3 covers 14 residues. Trimming removed 4 bases from V and 1 base from J, with 13 bases in between. CDR1 is SQVTM and CDR2 is ANQGSEA in the germline V gene. DNA of the CDR3: TGCAGCGTTGCCCGACAGGCCGCGAACACTGAAGCTTTCTTT. Residues: CSVARQAANTEAFF.